Listed here are 15 T cell receptor beta chains from one sample, sequenced in a study of cytomegalovirus exposure and HLA in healthy donors. With 60 Vbeta and 13 Jbeta primers, the PCR was carried out. The repertoire was sequenced with immunoSEQ multiplex PCR; TCRdb's copy has only in-frame clones and lacks some. Listed are 95,000 to 150,000 clones; around 3.6% falls within the top ten. The sequenced material came from PBMCs. The source of these receptors is a man aged 18 to 29 in good health and CMV-seronegative.

The chain recombines TRBV5-6 with TRBJ2-7, with D tentatively TRBD2 (6 bases). V gave up 5 bases and J gave up 0 bases, with 15 bases separating them. Germline CDR1 is SGHDT and CDR2 is YYEEEE. The CDR3 is 15 amino acids. The CDR3 bases are TGTGCCAGCAGGGGGGGACGGCAGTACTCCTACGAGCAGTACTTC. The encoded protein is CASRGGRQYSYEQYF.

V and J are TRBV6-1 and TRBJ2-2; 8 nucleotides match TRBD1. With V trimmed by 5 bases and J by 1 base, 3 bases remained unmatched. The CDR3 runs to 15 residues. Germline assignment: CDR1 MNHNS and CDR2 SASEGT. The CDR3 DNA reads TGTGCCAGCAGTTCCGGGACAGGGAACACCGGGGAGCTGTTTTTT. As protein: CASSSGTGNTGELFF.

The J gene is TRBJ1-2, the V gene TRBV2, with a weak D call TRBD1 (6 bases). V lost 4 bases and J lost 3, with 9 bases in between. CDR1 and CDR2 from the germline V gene are SNHLY and FYNNEI. The CDR3 extends over 13 amino acids. CDR3 sequence: CASSARTDYGYTF. The CDR3 nucleotides are TGTGCCAGCAGTGCAAGGACAGACTATGGCTACACCTTC.

The chain carries TRBV27 and TRBJ1-4; 7 positions agree with TRBD1. This CDR3 is 14 amino acids long. Germline V gives CDR1 MNHEY, CDR2 SMNVEV (reference sequence). The junction had 7 bases not matched to a gene; V was cut back by 5 bases and J by 7 bases. Written as DNA, the CDR3 is TGTGCCAGCAGTACAGACAGGGATGGTGAAAAACTGTTTTTT. Its translation: CASSTDRDGEKLFF.

The V call is TRBV6-5, the J call TRBJ2-2, with D possibly matching TRBD1 (6 bases). The V gene lost 4 bases and the J gene lost 1 base, with 10 bases spanning the gap. CDR3 size: 15 residues. Germline V lookup: CDR1 MNHEY, CDR2 SVGAGI. The CDR3 bases are TGTGCCAGCAGTTTGAGGACAGAGAACACCGGGGAGCTGTTTTTT. Translating gives CASSLRTENTGELFF.

The J gene is TRBJ2-5, the V gene TRBV5-1; 11 nucleotides align to TRBD1. The V and J ends lost 2 bases and 5 bases, in that order; junction bases with no gene match: 5. The length of the CDR3 is 15 residues. The germline V gene has CDR1 SGHRS and CDR2 YFSETQ. The CDR3 reads CASSLGQGAGETQYF. The DNA for the CDR3 is TGCGCCAGCAGCTTAGGACAGGGGGCCGGGGAGACCCAGTACTTC.

The CDR3 protein is CASSLRQGYYEQYF. CDR3 coding DNA: TGTGCCAGCAGTTTACGACAGGGCTACTACGAGCAGTACTTC. V is TRBV27 and J is TRBJ2-7, with 7 positions matching TRBD1. This CDR3 has 14 residues. The V segment lost 2 bases and the J segment 3 bases; nucleotides outside the gene matches: 4. Germline CDR1 reads MNHEY; CDR2 reads SMNVEV (reference sequence).

The chain carries TRBV2 and TRBJ2-5, with D perhaps matching TRBD2 (6 bases). Germline-derived CDR1 and CDR2 are SNHLY and FYNNEI. The CDR3 contains 13 residues. The V and J ends lost 7 bases and 5 bases respectively, with 14 bases between them. The CDR3 region is CASNGGGRETQYF. DNA for the CDR3: TGTGCCAGCAACGGGGGAGGTCGGGAGACCCAGTACTTC.

The chain joins TRBV7-2 to TRBJ2-1; TRBD1 is a possible D gene (5 bases). V gave up 3 bases and J gave up 3 bases, with 9 bases separating them. The length of the CDR3 is 14 residues. In germline, CDR1 is SGHTA, CDR2 FQGNSA. CDR3 DNA: TGTGCCAGCAGCTTGGGGCCTATCTACAATGAGCAGTTCTTC. Translation gives CASSLGPIYNEQFF.

The chain has TRBV11-2 and TRBJ2-3, with a tentative D call TRBD2 (5 bases). The CDR3 is 14 amino acids. Germline CDR1 is SGHAT and CDR2 is FQNNGV. V was pared by 4 bases and J by 3 bases, with 11 bases between. The CDR3 reads CASSSPGITDTQYF. CDR3 in DNA: TGTGCCAGCAGCTCCCCCGGGATAACAGATACGCAGTATTTT.

The chain recombines TRBV19 with TRBJ2-3; 7 nucleotides align to TRBD1. The CDR3 sequence is 15 residues long. With 5 bases clipped from V and 4 bases from J, the junction kept 9 bases outside the gene matches. Germline V gene sequence: CDR1 LNHDA, CDR2 SQIVND (reference sequence). The DNA for the CDR3 is TGTGCCAGTAGTGAGAGGCAGGGGGAGTCAGATACGCAGTATTTT. It yields the protein CASSERQGESDTQYF.

This rearrangement joins TRBV19 to TRBJ1-3; TRBD1 aligns across 7 bases. V gave up 7 bases and J gave up 7 bases; unmatched junction bases: 7. In germline, CDR1 is LNHDA, CDR2 SQIVND (reference sequence). CDR3 length: 13 residues. CDR3: CASTPDRENTIYF. CDR3 in DNA: TGTGCCAGTACCCCCGACAGGGAGAACACCATATATTTT.

This rearrangement joins TRBV10-3 to TRBJ1-2; TRBD1 aligns across 7 bases. Germline V gives CDR1 ENHRY, CDR2 SYGVKD. This CDR3 is 18 amino acids long. V lost 0 bases and J lost 1; bases outside the gene matches: 11. The CDR3: CAISESPSGTAYNYGYTF. The DNA of the CDR3 is TGTGCCATCAGTGAGTCGCCCTCCGGGACAGCCTATAACTATGGCTACACCTTC.

The chain recombines TRBV9 with TRBJ1-4; 9 nucleotides agree with TRBD1. Germline-derived CDR1 and CDR2 are SGDLS and YYNGEE. The CDR3 is 15 residues long. V dropped 4 bases and J dropped 5; count of bases not matched to a gene: 6. The CDR3 bases are TGTGCCAGCAGCCTCCAGACAGGGGGGAATGAAAAACTGTTTTTT. It translates to CASSLQTGGNEKLFF.

CDR3 region: CASSQAGGRDGYTF. Written as DNA, the CDR3 is TGCGCCAGCAGCCAAGCGGGGGGAAGGGATGGCTACACCTTC. The V and J genes are TRBV10-2 and TRBJ1-2; a possible D gene is TRBD1 (5 bases). Trimming cost V 6 bases and J 6 bases, with 17 bases left between them. CDR1 is WSHSY and CDR2 is SAAADI in the germline V gene. The CDR3 totals 14 residues.